This record concerns one T cell receptor beta chain sequence. Its target is not known. The sample belongs to a study of OX40 agonist ivuxolimab in advanced cancers. Across the study: Patients enrolled in dose escalation were diagnosed with hepatocellular carcinoma, melanoma, renal cell or head and neck cancer. Partial responses were seen in three patients, one with hepatocellular carcinoma and two with cutaneous melanoma.

Study-wide points: Both blood CD4+ and CD8+ T cells showed clonal growth by week 6 at 0.1 to 3.0 mg/kg. A proportion of nonresponders additionally exhibited low normalized T-cell clonal expansion.

TCRdb's copy holds only in-frame clones and misses some; the assay was immunoSEQ multiplex PCR. This table has about 95,000 clones, 89% appearing once. The germline V gene has CDR1 SGHKS and CDR2 YYEKEE (reference sequence). The CDR3 is made up of 13 amino acids. Trimming took 0 bases from V and 7 from J, leaving 7 bases between them. The clonotype originates from an adult with an advanced solid tumor such as melanoma, head and neck, liver or kidney cancer. The chain couples TRBV5-5 to TRBJ2-2; D gene ambiguous. The sample consisted of CD4+ or CD8+ T cells sorted from blood, taken in a trial of the OX40 agonist ivuxolimab. The CDR3 protein is CASSLAPNGELFF. For the CDR3, the DNA is TGTGCCAGCAGCTTGGCCCCCAACGGGGAGCTGTTTTTT.